This T cell receptor (beta chain) was obtained from a study of T cells after yellow fever vaccination (dated by TCRdb to the late 2010s). Context from the whole study: The SMART-Seq v4 Ultra Low Input RNA kit was used to prepare libraries from fractions with low cell numbers. Two healthy male donors, one aged 18 to 30 and one aged 30 to 39 years, were included in the cohort. To follow T-cell clones before and after primary and booster YFV17D yellow fever vaccination, bulk TCR alpha and beta repertoires were sequenced over time. Blood was drawn at multiple timepoints before and after primary and secondary immunization, with bulk PBMC replicates and cell subsets isolated. Overall study results and their limits: A small fraction of clonotypes appeared in both the CD4 and CD8 compartments, likely as a result of convergent recombination. Only a couple of donors were included in the study, so the extent to which the findings can be generalized is limited. After the booster, most clones that had expanded after primary vaccination were detected again (over 95% of CD4 and roughly 86% of CD8), suggesting broad maintenance of memory. The secondary T-cell response was found to be weaker but faster than the primary response, with a peak reached on day 5 rather than on day 15. FACS-sorted repertoires could contain abundant contaminating clonotypes from the bulk population, so computational filtering was required.

With regard to this clonotype: What antigen it recognizes has not been identified. No clone much larger than this one lies a single base away; base qualities are absent.

The treatment or condition label on this specimen signifies: live attenuated yellow fever vaccine strain. PBMCs were isolated from peripheral blood using a standard Ficoll-Paque protocol. Dynabeads CD4 and CD8 positive selection kits were used to isolate CD4 and CD8 T-cell fractions. TriZol was used to extract RNA from bulk PBMCs, from CD4 and CD8 fractions, and from dextramer-positive and dextramer-negative fractions. The reads were generated on an Illumina NovaSeq 6000. Synthesis of TCR cDNA relied on 5'RACE template switching, a step that introduced a universal primer site along with unique molecular identifiers. Priming of cDNA synthesis was performed from both the TCR alpha and TCR beta constant segments. Two PCR steps were used to amplify libraries, with sample barcodes and sequencing adapters being added in the second step. Sequencing of libraries was done on Illumina HiSeq 2500 (2x100 bp) or NovaSeq (2x150 bp). Regarding the original processing steps: MIGEC handled demultiplexing of reads and collapsing into UMI consensus sequences, while MiXCR performed V(D)J alignment. Vaccine-responding clonotypes were identified with edgeR using replicate PBMC samples, with FDR below 0.01 and a log2 fold change above 5 up to day 15 being required. Each bulk clonotype was labeled CD4 or CD8 based on which sequenced repertoire, CD4 or CD8, contained the clonotype at higher abundance. TCRdb handled the public reads itself, with Q25 trimming in fastp and clone calling in MiXCR, and kept productive beta chains. Rows merge per CDR3 protein into single entries with the most common DNA and genes. In this record, the V and J calls reflect TCRdb's handling and not the investigators' own analysis. For this sample there are approximately 170,000 distinct CDR3 sequences; around 10% appear just once. About 38% of the sample is taken by the ten largest.

Sequencing used CD8+ T cells sorted from PBMCs, obtained 15 days after the yellow fever booster vaccination. This TCR derives from a man aged 18 to 29 who received the YFV17D yellow fever vaccine.

CDR3 sequence: CASSFSGLAHPDTQYF. The DNA sequence follows: TGTGCCAGCAGTTTTTCGGGACTAGCGCATCCAGATACGCAGTATTTT. The chain links TRBV12-3 or TRBV12-4 with TRBJ2-3; the central 10 bases match TRBD2. Ends trimmed: V by 3 bases, J by 4 bases; bases unmatched to a gene: 7. The CDR3 starts with the cysteine, ends with the phenylalanine, and has 16 residues. The entry retains the CDR3 DNA only, 48 bases that are in frame from base 1.